Listed below are T cell receptor beta chains from one sample, sequenced in a study of tissue T cells after allogeneic stem cell transplantation. TCRdb's table, derived via immunoSEQ multiplex PCR, lists solely in-frame clones and lacks some. In the table there are under 30,000 clones, about 70% of which are singletons. Sample: tissue from the ileum, taken at autopsy. Every receptor here comes from a female donor older than 55 with lung cancer. Each CDR3 is given without its conserved first and last residue. Fields, in order: V gene, CDR3 protein.

TRBV10-3	AISALAGGTSTDTQY
TRBV7-6	ASSLGTGTEAF
TRBV7-8	ASSLEGEASNQPQH
TRBV6-5	ASTESFYGYT
TRBV4-2	ASSPPTRQSTRDTQY
TRBV12-3/TRBV12-4	ASSLQGNEQF
TRBV5-1	ATRTGELDEQY
TRBV19	ASRGERGSSYNEQF
TRBV3-1/TRBV3-2	ASSQQGQGYGYT
TRBV18	ASSLSGPNTEAF
TRBV2	ASSWSTGVGEKLF
TRBV6-2/TRBV6-3	ASSSATGVVGEQY
TRBV7-2	ASIDKAGLWLEQY
TRBV4-2	ASSLTAQGGAYNEQF
TRBV19	ASSMWGTRRYDETQY